This T cell receptor (beta chain) was sequenced during a study of shared clonotypes between healthy human individuals. Study outcomes and limitations: Non-shared clonotypes showed lower generation probabilities than clonotypes common to all four donors. Naive subsets usually exceeded memory subsets in estimated richness. The low donor count limited represented genetic and exposure-history diversity.

As regards this clone: Its matching antigen is unknown.

Sorted-subset replicate PCRs used 150 to 200 ng DNA, around 31,000 T cell genomes. The repertoire was sequenced with immunoSEQ multiplex PCR; TCRdb's copy has only in-frame clones and lacks some. The profile shows over a million clones, around 75% of them singletons. Source material: memory CD4+ T cells sorted from blood. Described subset: CD45RA-negative fraction. This sequence was found in a man aged 18-30 years in good health.

CDR3 in DNA: TGTGCCAGCAGCTTAGCGGGGACAGGGGGATTCTTC. Amino acid sequence: CASSLAGTGGFF. The chain recombines TRBV7-9 with TRBJ2-1; 11 bases match TRBD1. CDR1 is SEHNR, CDR2 FQNEAQ, per germline (reference sequence). The CDR3 runs 12 residues. V trimming: 0 bases; J trimming: 16 bases; junction bases outside the gene matches: 2.